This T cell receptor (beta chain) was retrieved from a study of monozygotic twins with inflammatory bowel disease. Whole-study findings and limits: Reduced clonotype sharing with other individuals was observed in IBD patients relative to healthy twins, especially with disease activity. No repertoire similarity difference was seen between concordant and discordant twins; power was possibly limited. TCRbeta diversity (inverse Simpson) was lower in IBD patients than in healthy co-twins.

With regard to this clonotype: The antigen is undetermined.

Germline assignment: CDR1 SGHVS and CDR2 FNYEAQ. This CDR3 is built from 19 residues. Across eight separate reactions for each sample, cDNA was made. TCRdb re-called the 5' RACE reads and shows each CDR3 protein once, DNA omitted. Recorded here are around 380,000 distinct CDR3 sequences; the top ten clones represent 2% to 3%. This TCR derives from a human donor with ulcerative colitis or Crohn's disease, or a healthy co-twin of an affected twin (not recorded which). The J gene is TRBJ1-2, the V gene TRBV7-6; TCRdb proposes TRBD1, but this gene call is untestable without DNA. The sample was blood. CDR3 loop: CASSSEKPGEWGSGYGYTF. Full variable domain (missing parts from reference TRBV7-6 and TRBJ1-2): GAGVSQSPRYKVTKRGQDVALRCDPISGHVSLYWYRQALGQGPEFLTYFNYEAQQDKSGLPNDRFSAERPEGSISTLTIQRTEQRDSAMYRCASSSEKPGEWGSGYGYTFGSGTRLTVV.